This T cell receptor (beta chain) was sequenced in a study of blood T cell repertoires in COVID-19. Sequenced by immunoSEQ multiplex PCR; TCRdb stores in-frame clones only, minus some. The sample carries 70,000 to 85,000 clones, roughly 90% recorded once. This clone was found a few times. In germline, CDR1 is SGHRS, CDR2 YFSETQ. The CDR3 consists of 15 residues. The V gene end was trimmed by 2 bases and the J gene end by 6 bases; junction bases not matched to a gene: 5. The sequencing sample was made of peripheral blood. The TCR sequence derives from an older man with active or convalescent COVID-19. The V gene is TRBV5-1, the J gene TRBJ1-4; 9 bases are a match to TRBD1. CDR3 region: CASSFTGQGHEKLFF. CDR3 nucleotide sequence: TGCGCCAGCAGCTTTACGGGACAGGGCCATGAAAAACTGTTTTTT.